What follows describes a single T cell receptor beta chain. Per germline, CDR1 MNHEY and CDR2 SMNVEV (reference sequence). The CDR3 is 13 amino acids. The V end lost 5 bases, the J end lost 2 bases, and 10 bases lay between the germline ends. Clones were read by immunoSEQ multiplex PCR, and TCRdb kept only the in-frame ones, dropping some. Of under 110,000 clones in the sample, about 90% were seen once. The entry originates in a study of T cell changes during pregnancy in multiple sclerosis. The specimen was peripheral blood, collected before pregnancy. The TCR was taken from a female donor with multiple sclerosis, enrolled in a pregnancy study. The V gene is TRBV27, the J gene TRBJ2-7; D unresolved. The CDR3 bases are TGTGCCAGCAGTCCATACCTAACCTACGAGCAGTACTTC. Translation: CASSPYLTYEQYF.